A single sample is the source of the 13 T cell receptor beta chains below, sequenced in a study of identical twins. MiXCR was run by TCRdb on the 5' RACE reads, yielding one entry per CDR3 protein. The sample shows around 95,000 distinct CDR3 sequences, about 5.6% of them seen only once. The sequenced material came from memory T cells sorted from blood. Source of these receptors: a woman aged 50 to 65 in good health.

This clonotype has a count of ten or more. The CDR3 spells CSARESSGTRPSYEQYF. CDR3 in DNA: TGCAGTGCTAGGGAGTCTAGCGGAACCCGGCCCTCCTACGAGCAGTACTTC. The chain uses TRBV20-1 and TRBJ2-7, with 7 positions matching TRBD2. The germline CDR1 and CDR2 sequences are DFQATT and SNEGSKA (reference sequence). The CDR3 has 17 residues. V lost 3 bases and J lost 0; bases outside the gene matches: 14.

In its sample, this clonotype was seen many times. J is TRBJ2-4 and V is TRBV20-1; TRBD2 matches at 9 bases. Looked up from germline, CDR1 is DFQATT and CDR2 is SNEGSKA (reference sequence). J was trimmed by 0 bases and V by 6 bases; bases with no gene match: 9. The CDR3 runs 16 residues. This CDR3 is CSAQRAGGLAKNIQYF. CDR3 nucleotides: TGCAGTGCCCAGAGGGCGGGAGGGCTAGCCAAAAACATTCAGTACTTC.

This clonotype was seen repeatedly, ten times or more. The chain has TRBV11-2 and TRBJ2-1, with TRBD2 identical over 14 bases. With 2 bases clipped from V and 6 bases from J, the junction kept 3 bases outside the gene matches. This CDR3 spans 16 amino acids. Germline V gene sequence: CDR1 SGHAT, CDR2 FQNNGV. For the CDR3, the DNA is TGTGCCAGCAGCTTAAGGACTAGCGGGAGGTCCAATGAGCAGTTCTTC. Amino acid sequence: CASSLRTSGRSNEQFF.

The chain carries TRBV5-1 and TRBJ2-5; D is unresolved. Germline-derived CDR1 and CDR2 are SGHRS and YFSETQ. Deletions cut 2 bases from V and 3 bases from J, with 8 bases between. The length of the CDR3 is 13 residues. As DNA, the CDR3 is TGCGCCAGCAGCTTTGGGTGGGAAGAGACCCAGTACTTC. Its translation is CASSFGWEETQYF.

This clonotype was observed a few times. The gene calls are TRBV7-8 and TRBJ1-3; no clear D gene. The V end lost 6 bases, the J end lost 2 bases, and 11 bases lay between the germline ends. This CDR3 has 14 amino acids. Germline loops: CDR1 SGHVS, CDR2 FQNEAQ. The CDR3 sequence is CASSKRGTGNTIYF. The CDR3 region has the DNA TGTGCCAGCAGTAAACGGGGAACTGGAAACACCATATATTTT.

The chain recombines TRBV5-1 with TRBJ2-3, with D perhaps TRBD1 or TRBD2 (7 bases each). This CDR3 is 18 amino acids long. Germline V gives CDR1 SGHRS, CDR2 YFSETQ. Trimming took off 1 base at V and 9 bases at J, with 27 bases between the two ends. The CDR3 region is CASSLMAAAGGVPRTQYF. The CDR3 nucleotides are TGCGCCAGCAGCTTGATGGCTGCGGCAGGGGGGGTCCCGCGGACGCAGTATTTT.

This clonotype came up many times. This chain joins TRBV20-1 and TRBJ1-5, with TRBD1 matching 9 bases. This CDR3 has 13 amino acids. V lost 7 bases, J lost 4 bases, and 5 bases stayed unmatched. Per germline, CDR1 DFQATT and CDR2 SNEGSKA (reference sequence). The CDR3 coding sequence is TGCAGTGGAGGGACAGGGCTGAATCAGCCCCAGCATTTT. This gives the protein CSGGTGLNQPQHF.

This clonotype was counted at least ten times. The chain has TRBV20-1 and TRBJ2-1, with TRBD2 matching 10 bases. This CDR3 is 14 amino acids long. The germline V gene encodes CDR1 DFQATT and CDR2 SNEGSKA (reference sequence). V was clipped by 3 bases and J by 3 bases; unmatched bases: 2. The CDR3 loop reads CSASLAGVYNEQFF. The DNA for the CDR3 is TGCAGTGCTAGTCTAGCGGGAGTCTACAATGAGCAGTTCTTC.

This clonotype was recorded many times. The V gene is TRBV20-1, the J gene TRBJ2-5; D gene ambiguous. The CDR3 has 14 residues. Germline CDR1 is DFQATT and CDR2 is SNEGSKA (reference sequence). V was shortened by 4 bases and J by 1 base, with 13 bases between the two germline ends. The CDR3 sequence is CSATNETTQETQYF. CDR3 in DNA: TGCAGTGCTACCAACGAAACTACCCAAGAGACCCAGTACTTC.

In its sample, this clonotype was seen many times. CDR3 nucleotides: TGTGCCAGCACTCTAGGGGGGAGGGTAGGGGAGCTGTTTTTT. Protein product: CASTLGGRVGELFF. The V and J genes are TRBV12-3 or TRBV12-4 and TRBJ2-2, with D perhaps matching TRBD2 (7 bases). Trimming removed 7 bases from V and 8 bases from J, with 17 bases in between. The CDR3 sequence is 14 residues long.

This clonotype was recorded at least ten times. The chain links TRBV29-1 to TRBJ1-2, with D tentatively TRBD1 (6 bases). Germline CDR1 is SQVTM and CDR2 is ANQGSEA. Trimming left V 3 bases short and J 5 bases short, with 13 bases between. CDR3 length equals 13 residues. The CDR3 DNA sequence: TGCAGCGTTGAGGGGGCTTCGTTGTATGGCTACACCTTC. Its protein product is CSVEGASLYGYTF.

The genes are TRBV3-1 and TRBJ2-3; 7 positions agree with TRBD2. The CDR3 is 16 residues long. The germline V gene encodes CDR1 LGHDT and CDR2 YNNKEL (reference sequence). J was trimmed by 2 bases and V by 6 bases; bases with no gene match: 11. The CDR3 here is CASSRISAGFTDTQYF. In DNA form, the CDR3 reads TGTGCCAGCAGTAGAATCTCAGCGGGATTCACAGATACGCAGTATTTT.

This clonotype was recorded many times. V is TRBV7-3 and J is TRBJ1-1; no reliable D call. CDR1 and CDR2 from the germline V gene are SGHTA and FQGTGA. The CDR3 consists of 15 residues. Trimming cost V 5 bases and J 0 bases, with 13 bases left between them. The CDR3 loop is CASSPGGRVNTEAFF. The DNA of the CDR3 is TGTGCCAGCAGCCCAGGTGGACGGGTGAACACTGAAGCTTTCTTT.